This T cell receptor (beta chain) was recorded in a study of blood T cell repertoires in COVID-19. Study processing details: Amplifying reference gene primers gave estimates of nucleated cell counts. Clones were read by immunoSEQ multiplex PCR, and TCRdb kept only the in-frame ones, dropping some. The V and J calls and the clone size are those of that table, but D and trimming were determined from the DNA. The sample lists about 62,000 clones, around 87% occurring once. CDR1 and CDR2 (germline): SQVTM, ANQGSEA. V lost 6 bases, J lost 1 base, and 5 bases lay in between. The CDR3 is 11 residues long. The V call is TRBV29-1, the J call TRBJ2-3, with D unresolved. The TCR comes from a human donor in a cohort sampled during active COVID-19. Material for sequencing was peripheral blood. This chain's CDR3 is CSVEGTDTQYF. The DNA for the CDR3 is TGCAGCGTCGAGGGCACAGATACGCAGTATTTT.